This T cell receptor beta chain was sequenced in a study of T cell changes during pregnancy in multiple sclerosis. Clones were sequenced by immunoSEQ multiplex PCR, and TCRdb holds only the in-frame ones, with some missing. In the table there are tens of thousands of clones, 90% of which are singletons. This clone has more than one count but fewer than ten. Per the germline V gene, CDR1 is MNHEY and CDR2 is SVGAGI. The CDR3 loop spans 16 amino acids. V dropped 2 bases and J dropped 2 bases, with 15 bases sitting between them. The clonotype was recovered from a female donor in good health, enrolled as a control in a pregnancy study. The chain employs TRBV6-5 and TRBJ1-1; weak D call: TRBD1 (6 bases). Sequenced material: CD4+ T cells from peripheral blood mononuclear cells, taken in the third trimester of pregnancy. The CDR3 is CASSYRTVGKNTEAFF. The CDR3 DNA sequence: TGTGCCAGCAGTTACCGGACAGTCGGGAAAAACACTGAAGCTTTCTTT.